This T cell receptor (beta chain) was obtained from a study of T cells in Graves' hyperthyroidism and ophthalmopathy. Broader study findings: The model made its ophthalmopathy prediction, and onset followed a median about 6 months later. In the blood, most expanded thyroid clonotypes above 0.001 appeared as well.

Investigators excluded patients with uncontrolled infection, other autoimmune disease, pregnancy or lactation. The PBMCs had their origin in less than 13 ml of fresh peripheral blood. Trimming cost V 5 bases and J 4 bases; bases outside gene matches: 8. The CDR3 covers 15 residues. Germline CDR1 reads MNHNS; CDR2 reads SASEGT. TCR beta CDR3 sequences were amplified from RNA transcripts. The HTBI primer set drove a first-round RT-PCR of the TCR CDR3. TCRdb itself ran the multiplex PCR reads through MiXCR, one entry per CDR3 protein. The sample consists of 650,000 to 850,000 distinct CDR3 sequences, 18% of them appearing once. To note about this clonotype: What it binds is not known.

The chain employs TRBV6-1 and TRBJ1-5; TRBD1 aligns across 7 bases. The sample consisted of blood. The receptor's source is a woman in her 50s with Graves' hyperthyroidism that later progressed to Graves' ophthalmopathy. This chain's CDR3 is CASSLLTGKNQPQHF. CDR3 sequence (DNA): TGTGCCAGCAGTCTCTTGACAGGGAAAAATCAGCCCCAGCATTTT.